The source of this T cell receptor (beta chain) is a study of blood T cell repertoires in COVID-19. Study as a whole: Sites in the United States, Italy and Spain provided acute and convalescent COVID-19 samples. T cells, B-cell-depleted T cells, or PBMCs supplied cDNA or gDNA.

J lost 5 bases, V lost 7 bases, and 7 bases had no gene match. Germline V gives CDR1 MNHEY, CDR2 SVGAGI. The CDR3 has 13 residues. In the study's own analysis: Researchers report that nucleated cell counts were estimated from reference gene primer amplification. Clones were sequenced by immunoSEQ multiplex PCR, and TCRdb holds only the in-frame ones, with some missing. V and J calls and clone size are given by that table; D and trimming were obtained from the DNA. This sample carries some 35,000 clones, approximately 90% of them seen once, and the ten largest clones take about 35%. This sequence was found in a man aged 65 to 85 with active COVID-19. Source material: peripheral blood. This chain connects TRBV6-5 to TRBJ2-5; 7 bases align to TRBD1. The chain's CDR3 is CASKKQGLETQYF. CDR3 nucleotide sequence: TGTGCCAGCAAAAAACAGGGGTTGGAGACCCAGTACTTC.